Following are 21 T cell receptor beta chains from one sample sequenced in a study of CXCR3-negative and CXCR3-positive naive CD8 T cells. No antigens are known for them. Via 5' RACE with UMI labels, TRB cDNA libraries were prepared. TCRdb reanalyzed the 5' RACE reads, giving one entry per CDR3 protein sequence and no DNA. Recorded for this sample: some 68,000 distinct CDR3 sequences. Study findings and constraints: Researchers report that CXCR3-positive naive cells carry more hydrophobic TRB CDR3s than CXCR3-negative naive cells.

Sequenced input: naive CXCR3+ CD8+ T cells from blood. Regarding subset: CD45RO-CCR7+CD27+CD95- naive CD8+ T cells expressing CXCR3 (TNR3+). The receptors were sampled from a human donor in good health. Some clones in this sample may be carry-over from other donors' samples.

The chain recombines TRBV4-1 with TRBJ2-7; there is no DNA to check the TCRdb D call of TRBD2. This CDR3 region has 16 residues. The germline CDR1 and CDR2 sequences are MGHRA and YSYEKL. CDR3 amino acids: CASSQQSGGPSYEQYF.

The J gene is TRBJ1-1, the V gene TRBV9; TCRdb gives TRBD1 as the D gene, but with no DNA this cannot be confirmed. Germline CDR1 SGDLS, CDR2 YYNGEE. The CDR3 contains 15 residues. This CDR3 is CASSVEDRVRTEAFF.

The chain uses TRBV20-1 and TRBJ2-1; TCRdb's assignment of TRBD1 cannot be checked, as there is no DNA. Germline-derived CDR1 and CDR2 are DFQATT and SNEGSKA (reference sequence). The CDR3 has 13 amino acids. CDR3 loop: CSAPGQGDNEQFF.

The CDR3 loop reads CSVATGGPQAFF. The V call is TRBV29-1, the J call TRBJ1-1; TCRdb calls TRBD1, which cannot be checked without DNA. Germline V CDR1 and CDR2: SQVTM, ANQGSEA. The CDR3 has 12 residues.

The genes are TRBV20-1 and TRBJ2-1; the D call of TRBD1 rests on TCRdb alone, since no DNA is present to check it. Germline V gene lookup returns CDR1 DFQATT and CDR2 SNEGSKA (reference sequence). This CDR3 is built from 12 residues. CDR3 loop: CSARGAYNEQFF.

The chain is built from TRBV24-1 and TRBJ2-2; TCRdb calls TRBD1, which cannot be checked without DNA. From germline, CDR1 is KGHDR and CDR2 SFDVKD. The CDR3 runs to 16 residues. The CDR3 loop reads CATSDQRQVYTGELFF.

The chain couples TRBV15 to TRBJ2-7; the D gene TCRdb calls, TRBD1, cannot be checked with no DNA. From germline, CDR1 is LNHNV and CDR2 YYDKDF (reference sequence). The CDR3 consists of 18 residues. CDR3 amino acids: CATSRDSNTGTGVLEQYF.

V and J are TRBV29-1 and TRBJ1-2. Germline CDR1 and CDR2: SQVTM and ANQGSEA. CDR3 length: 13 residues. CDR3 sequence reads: CSVEGRDYYGYTF.

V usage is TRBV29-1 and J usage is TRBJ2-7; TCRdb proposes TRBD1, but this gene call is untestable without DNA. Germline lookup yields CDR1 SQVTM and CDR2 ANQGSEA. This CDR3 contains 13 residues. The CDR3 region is CSVDEGQGDEQYF.

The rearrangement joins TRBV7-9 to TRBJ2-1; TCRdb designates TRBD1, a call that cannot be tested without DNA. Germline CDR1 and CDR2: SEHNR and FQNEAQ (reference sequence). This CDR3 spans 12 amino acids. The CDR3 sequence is CASSRTGSEQFF.

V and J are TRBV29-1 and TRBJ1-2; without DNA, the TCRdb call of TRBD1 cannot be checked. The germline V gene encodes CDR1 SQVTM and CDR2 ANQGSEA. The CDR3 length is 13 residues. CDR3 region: CSVRGEDYGGYTF.

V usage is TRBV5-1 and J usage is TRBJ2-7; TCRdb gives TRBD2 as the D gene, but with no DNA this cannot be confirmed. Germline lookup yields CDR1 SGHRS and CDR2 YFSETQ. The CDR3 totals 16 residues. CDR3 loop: CASSLAEGPLGYEQYF.

The CDR3 region is CASSPLTSGRATYNEQFF. The genes are TRBV5-1 and TRBJ2-1; the D call from TCRdb, TRBD2, cannot be confirmed without DNA. This CDR3 is built from 18 residues. Per germline, CDR1 SGHRS and CDR2 YFSETQ.

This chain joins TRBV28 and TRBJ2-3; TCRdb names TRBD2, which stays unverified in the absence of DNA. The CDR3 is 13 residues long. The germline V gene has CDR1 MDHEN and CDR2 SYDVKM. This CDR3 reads CASSFPLVNTQYF.

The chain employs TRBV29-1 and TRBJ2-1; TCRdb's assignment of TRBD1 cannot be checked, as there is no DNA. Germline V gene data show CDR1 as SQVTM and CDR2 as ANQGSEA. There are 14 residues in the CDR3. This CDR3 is CSASGASSYNEQFF.

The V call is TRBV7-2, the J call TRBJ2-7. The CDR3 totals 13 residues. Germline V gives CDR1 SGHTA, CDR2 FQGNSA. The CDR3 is CASSLGPEYEQYF. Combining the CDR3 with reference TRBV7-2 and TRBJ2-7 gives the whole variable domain GAGVSQSPSNKVTEKGKDVELRCDPISGHTALYWYRQSLGQGLEFLIYFQGNSAPDKSGLPSDRFSAERTGGSVSTLTIQRTQQEDSAVYLCASSLGPEYEQYFGPGTRLTVT.

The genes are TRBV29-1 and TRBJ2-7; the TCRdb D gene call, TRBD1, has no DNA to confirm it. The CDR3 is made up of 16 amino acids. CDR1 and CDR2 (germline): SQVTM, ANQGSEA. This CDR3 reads CSVEGVTGGPSGEQYF.

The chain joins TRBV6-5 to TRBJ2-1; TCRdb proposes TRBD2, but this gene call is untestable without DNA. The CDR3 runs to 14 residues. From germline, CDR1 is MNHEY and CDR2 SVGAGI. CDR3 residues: CASSYGGGGNEQFF.

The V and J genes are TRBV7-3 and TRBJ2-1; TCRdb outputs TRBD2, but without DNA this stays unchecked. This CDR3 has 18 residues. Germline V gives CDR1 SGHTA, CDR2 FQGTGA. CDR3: CASTLRGRDYESYNEQFF. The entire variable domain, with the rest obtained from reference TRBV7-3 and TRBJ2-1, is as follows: GAGVSQTPSNKVTEKGKYVELRCDPISGHTALYWYRQSLGQGPEFLIYFQGTGAADDSGLPNDRFFAVRPEGSVSTLKIQRTERGDSAVYLCASTLRGRDYESYNEQFFGPGTRLTVL.

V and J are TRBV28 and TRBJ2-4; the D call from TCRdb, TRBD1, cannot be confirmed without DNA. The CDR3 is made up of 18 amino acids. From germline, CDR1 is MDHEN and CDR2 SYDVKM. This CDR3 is CASSRTYGTSSAKNIQYF.

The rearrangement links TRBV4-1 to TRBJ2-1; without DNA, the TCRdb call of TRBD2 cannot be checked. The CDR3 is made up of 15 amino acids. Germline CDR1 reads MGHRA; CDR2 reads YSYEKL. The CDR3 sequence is CASSQASTSYNEQFF.